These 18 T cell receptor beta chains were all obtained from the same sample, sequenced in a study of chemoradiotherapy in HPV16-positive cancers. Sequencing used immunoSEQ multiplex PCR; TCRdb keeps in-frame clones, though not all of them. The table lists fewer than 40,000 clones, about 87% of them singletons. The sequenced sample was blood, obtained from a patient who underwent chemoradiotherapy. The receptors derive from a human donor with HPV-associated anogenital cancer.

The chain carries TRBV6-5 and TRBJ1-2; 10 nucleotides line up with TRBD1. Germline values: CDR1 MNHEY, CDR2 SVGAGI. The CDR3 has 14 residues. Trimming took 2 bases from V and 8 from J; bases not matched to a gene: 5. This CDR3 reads CASSYDRGQRGYTF. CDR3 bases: TGTGCCAGCAGTTACGACAGGGGGCAGAGAGGCTACACCTTC.

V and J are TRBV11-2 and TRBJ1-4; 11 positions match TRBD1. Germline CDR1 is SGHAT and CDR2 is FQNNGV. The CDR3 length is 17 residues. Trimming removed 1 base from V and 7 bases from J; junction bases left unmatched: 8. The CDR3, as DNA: TGTGCCAGCAGCTTAGGTGGACAGGGGGCATGGAGTGAAAAACTGTTTTTT. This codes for CASSLGGQGAWSEKLFF.

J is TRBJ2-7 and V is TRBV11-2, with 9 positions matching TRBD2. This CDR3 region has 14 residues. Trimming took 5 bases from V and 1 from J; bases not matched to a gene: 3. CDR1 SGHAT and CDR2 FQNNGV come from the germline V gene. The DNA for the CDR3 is TGTGCCAGCAGCGAGGGACTAGCTTCCTACGAGCAGTACTTC. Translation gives CASSEGLASYEQYF.

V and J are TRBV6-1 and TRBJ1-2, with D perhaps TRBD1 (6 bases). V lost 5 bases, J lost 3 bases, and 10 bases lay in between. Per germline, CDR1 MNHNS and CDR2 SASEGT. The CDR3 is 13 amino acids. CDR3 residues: CASSHREDYGYTF. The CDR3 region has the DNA TGTGCCAGCAGTCACAGGGAGGACTATGGCTACACCTTC.

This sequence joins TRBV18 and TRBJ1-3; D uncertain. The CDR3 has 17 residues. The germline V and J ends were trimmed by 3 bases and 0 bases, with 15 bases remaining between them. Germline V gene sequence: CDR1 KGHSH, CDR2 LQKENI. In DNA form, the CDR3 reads TGTGCCAGCTCACCTCCACTTGGACCGAACTCTGGAAACACCATATATTTT. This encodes CASSPPLGPNSGNTIYF.

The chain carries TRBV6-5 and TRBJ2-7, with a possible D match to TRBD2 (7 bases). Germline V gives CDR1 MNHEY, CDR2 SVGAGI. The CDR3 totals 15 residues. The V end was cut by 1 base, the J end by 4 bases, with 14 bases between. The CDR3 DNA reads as TGTGCCAGCAGTTACTTAGTCAGGGGAGGGTACGAGCAGTACTTC. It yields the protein CASSYLVRGGYEQYF.

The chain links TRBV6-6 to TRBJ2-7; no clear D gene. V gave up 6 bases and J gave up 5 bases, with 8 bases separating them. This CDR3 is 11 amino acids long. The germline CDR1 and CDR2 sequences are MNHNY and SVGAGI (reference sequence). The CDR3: CASSPLDEQYF. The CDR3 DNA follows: TGTGCCAGCAGCCCCCTGGACGAGCAGTACTTC.

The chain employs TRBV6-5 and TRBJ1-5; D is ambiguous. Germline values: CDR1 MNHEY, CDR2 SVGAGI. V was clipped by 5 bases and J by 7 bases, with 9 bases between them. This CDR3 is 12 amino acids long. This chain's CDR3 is CASSNPLQPQHF. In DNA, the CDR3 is TGTGCCAGCAGTAACCCATTACAGCCCCAGCATTTT.

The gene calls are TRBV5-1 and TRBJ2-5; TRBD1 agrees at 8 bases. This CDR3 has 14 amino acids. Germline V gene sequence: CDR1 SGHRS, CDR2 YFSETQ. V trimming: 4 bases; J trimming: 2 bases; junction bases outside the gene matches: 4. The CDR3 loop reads CASSSRTGQETQYF. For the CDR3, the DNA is TGCGCCAGCAGCAGTCGGACAGGGCAAGAGACCCAGTACTTC.

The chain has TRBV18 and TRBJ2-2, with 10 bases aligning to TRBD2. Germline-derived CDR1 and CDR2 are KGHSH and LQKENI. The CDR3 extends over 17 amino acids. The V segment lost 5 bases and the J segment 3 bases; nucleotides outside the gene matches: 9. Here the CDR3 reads CASSTGTSEPYTGELFF. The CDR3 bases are TGTGCCAGCTCAACTGGGACTAGCGAGCCTTACACCGGGGAGCTGTTTTTT.

The CDR3: CASSLANVTSGPPPKLYF. The CDR3, as DNA: TGCGCCAGCAGCTTGGCCAACGTGACTAGCGGGCCCCCCCCTAAGCTCTATTTT. The rearrangement links TRBV5-1 to TRBJ2-3; TRBD2 aligns across 10 bases. Per germline, CDR1 SGHRS and CDR2 YFSETQ. The CDR3 is 18 residues long. Trimming cost V 0 bases and J 15 bases; bases outside gene matches: 22.

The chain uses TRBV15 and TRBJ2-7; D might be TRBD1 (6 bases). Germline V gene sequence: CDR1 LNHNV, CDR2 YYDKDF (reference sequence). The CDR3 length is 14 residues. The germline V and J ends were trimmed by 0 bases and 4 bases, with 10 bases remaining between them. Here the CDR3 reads CATSRDSQGYEQYF. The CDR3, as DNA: TGTGCCACCAGCAGAGATTCTCAGGGGTACGAGCAGTACTTC.

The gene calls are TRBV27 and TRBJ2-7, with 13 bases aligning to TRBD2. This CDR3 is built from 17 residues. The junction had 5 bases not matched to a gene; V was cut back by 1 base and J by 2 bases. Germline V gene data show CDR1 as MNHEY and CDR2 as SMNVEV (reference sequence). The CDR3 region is CASSLLTSGRQAYEQYF. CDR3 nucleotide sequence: TGTGCCAGCAGTTTATTGACTAGCGGGAGGCAAGCCTACGAGCAGTACTTC.

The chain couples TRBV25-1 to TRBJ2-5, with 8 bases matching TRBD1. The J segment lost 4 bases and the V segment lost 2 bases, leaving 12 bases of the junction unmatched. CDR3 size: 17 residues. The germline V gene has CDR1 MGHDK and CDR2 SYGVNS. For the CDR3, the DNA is TGTGCCAGCAGTGAACTTAGCAGGGGGCTGGCCAGAGAGACCCAGTACTTC. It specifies CASSELSRGLARETQYF.

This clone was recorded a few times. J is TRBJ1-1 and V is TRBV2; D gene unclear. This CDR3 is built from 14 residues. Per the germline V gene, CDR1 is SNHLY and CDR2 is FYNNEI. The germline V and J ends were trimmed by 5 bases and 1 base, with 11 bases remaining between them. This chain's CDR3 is CASSSEGRNTEAFF. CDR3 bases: TGTGCCAGCAGTTCAGAGGGCCGGAACACTGAAGCTTTCTTT.

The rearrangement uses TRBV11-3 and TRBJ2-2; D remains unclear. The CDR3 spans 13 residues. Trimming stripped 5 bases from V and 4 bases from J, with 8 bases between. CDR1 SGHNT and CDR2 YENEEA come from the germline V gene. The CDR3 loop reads CASSPGGTGELFF. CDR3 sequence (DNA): TGTGCCAGCAGCCCCGGCGGCACCGGGGAGCTGTTTTTT.

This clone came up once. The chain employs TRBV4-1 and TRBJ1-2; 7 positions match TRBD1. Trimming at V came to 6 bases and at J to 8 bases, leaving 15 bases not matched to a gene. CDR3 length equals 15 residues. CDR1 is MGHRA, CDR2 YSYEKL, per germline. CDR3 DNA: TGCGCCAGCAGTCCCTCGCCCGACAGGGAGGAGGGCTACACCTTC. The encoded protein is CASSPSPDREEGYTF.

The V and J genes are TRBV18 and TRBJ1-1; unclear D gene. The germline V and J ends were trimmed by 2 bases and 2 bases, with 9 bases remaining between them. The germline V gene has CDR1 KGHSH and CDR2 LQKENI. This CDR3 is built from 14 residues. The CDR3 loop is CASSPGQENTEAFF. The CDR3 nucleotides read TGTGCCAGCTCACCAGGCCAGGAAAACACTGAAGCTTTCTTT. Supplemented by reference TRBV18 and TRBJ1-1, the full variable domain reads NAGVMQNPRHLVRRRGQEARLRCSPMKGHSHVYWYRQLPEEGLKFMVYLQKENIIDESGMPKERFSAEFPKEGPSILRIQQVVRGDSAAYFCASSPGQENTEAFFGQGTRLTVV.